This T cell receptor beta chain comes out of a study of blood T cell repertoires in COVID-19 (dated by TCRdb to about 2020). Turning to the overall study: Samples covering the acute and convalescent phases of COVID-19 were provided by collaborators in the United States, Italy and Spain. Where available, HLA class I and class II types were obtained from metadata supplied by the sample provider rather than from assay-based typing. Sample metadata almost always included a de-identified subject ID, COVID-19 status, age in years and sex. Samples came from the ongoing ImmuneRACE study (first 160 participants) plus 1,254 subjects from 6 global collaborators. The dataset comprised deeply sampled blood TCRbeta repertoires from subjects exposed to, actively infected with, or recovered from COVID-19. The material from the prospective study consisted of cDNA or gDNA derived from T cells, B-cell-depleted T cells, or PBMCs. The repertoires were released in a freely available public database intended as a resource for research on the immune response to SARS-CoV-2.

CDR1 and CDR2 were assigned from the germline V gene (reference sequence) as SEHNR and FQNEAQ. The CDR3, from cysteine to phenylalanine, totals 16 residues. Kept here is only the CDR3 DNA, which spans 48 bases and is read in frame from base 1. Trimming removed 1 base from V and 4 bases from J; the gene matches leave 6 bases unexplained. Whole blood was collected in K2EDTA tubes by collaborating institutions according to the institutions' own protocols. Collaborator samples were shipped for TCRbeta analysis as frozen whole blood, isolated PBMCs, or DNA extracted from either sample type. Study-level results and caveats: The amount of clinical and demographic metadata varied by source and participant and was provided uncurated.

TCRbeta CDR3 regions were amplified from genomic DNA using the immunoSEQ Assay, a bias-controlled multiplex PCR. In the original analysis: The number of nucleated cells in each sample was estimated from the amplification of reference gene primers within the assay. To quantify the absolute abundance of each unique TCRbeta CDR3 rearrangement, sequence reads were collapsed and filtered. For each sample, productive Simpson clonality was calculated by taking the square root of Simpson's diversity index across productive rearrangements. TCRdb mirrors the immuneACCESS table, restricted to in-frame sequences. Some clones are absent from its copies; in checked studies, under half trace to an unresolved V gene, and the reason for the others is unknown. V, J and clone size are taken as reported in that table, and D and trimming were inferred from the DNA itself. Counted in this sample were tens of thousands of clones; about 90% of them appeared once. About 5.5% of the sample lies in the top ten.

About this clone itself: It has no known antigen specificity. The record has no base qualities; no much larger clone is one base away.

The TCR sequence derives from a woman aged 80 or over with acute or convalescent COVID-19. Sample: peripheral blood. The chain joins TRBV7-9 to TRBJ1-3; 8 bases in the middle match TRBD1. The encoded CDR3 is CASSLGTGGVGNTIYF. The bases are TGTGCCAGCAGCTTAGGTACAGGGGGAGTCGGAAACACCATATATTTT.